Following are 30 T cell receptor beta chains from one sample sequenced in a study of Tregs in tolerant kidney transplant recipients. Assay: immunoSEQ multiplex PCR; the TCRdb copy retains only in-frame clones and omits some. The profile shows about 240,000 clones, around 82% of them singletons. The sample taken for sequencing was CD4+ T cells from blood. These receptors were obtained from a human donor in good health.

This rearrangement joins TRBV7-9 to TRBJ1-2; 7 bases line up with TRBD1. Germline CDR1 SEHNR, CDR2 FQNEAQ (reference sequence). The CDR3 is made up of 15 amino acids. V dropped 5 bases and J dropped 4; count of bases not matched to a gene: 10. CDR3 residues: CASSLSTGLGYGYTF. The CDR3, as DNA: TGTGCCAGCAGCCTATCGACAGGGTTGGGCTATGGCTACACCTTC.

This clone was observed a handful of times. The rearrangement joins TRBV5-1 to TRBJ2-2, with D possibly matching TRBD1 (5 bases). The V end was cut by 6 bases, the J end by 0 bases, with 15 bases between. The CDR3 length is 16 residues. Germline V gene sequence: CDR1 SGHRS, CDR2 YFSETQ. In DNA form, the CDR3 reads TGCGCCAGCACCCAGGGTATACGGACGAACACCGGGGAGCTGTTTTTT. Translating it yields CASTQGIRTNTGELFF. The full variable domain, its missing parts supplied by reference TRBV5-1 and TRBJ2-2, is KAGVTQTPRYLIKTRGQQVTLSCSPISGHRSVSWYQQTPGQGLQFLFEYFSETQRNKGNFPGRFSGRQFSNSRSEMNVSTLELGDSALYLCASTQGIRTNTGELFFGEGSRLTVL.

The CDR3: CASSERAFSTDTQYF. CDR3 DNA: TGTGCCAGCAGTGAAAGGGCGTTTAGCACAGATACGCAGTATTTT. This chain joins TRBV6-4 and TRBJ2-3; D uncertain. CDR3 length equals 15 residues. V dropped 3 bases and J dropped 0 bases, with 10 bases sitting between them. Looked up from germline, CDR1 is MRHNA and CDR2 is SNTAGT.

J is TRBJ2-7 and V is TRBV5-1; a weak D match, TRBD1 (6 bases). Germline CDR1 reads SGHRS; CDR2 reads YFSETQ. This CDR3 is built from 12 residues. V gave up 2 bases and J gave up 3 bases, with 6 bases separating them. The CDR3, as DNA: TGCGCCAGCAGCTTACAGGGCTACGAGCAGTACTTC. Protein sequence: CASSLQGYEQYF.

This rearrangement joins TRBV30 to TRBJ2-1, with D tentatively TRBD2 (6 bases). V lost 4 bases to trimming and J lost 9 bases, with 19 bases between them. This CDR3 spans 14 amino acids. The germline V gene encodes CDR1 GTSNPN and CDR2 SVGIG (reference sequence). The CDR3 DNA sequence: TGTGCCTGGAACTCCCGACTAGGGGTTGGTGAGCAGTTCTTC. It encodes CAWNSRLGVGEQFF.

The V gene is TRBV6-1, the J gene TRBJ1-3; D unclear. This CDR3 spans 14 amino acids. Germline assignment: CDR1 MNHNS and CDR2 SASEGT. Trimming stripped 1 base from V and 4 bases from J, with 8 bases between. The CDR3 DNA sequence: TGTGCCAGCAGTGAAGTAACGGCCGGAAACACCATATATTTT. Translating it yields CASSEVTAGNTIYF.

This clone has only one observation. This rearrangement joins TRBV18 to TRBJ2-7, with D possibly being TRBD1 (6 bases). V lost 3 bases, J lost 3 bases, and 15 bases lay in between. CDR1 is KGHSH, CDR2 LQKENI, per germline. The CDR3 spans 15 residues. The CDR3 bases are TGTGCCAGCTCACCCAGCAGGGGCATAGACTACGAGCAGTACTTC. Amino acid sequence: CASSPSRGIDYEQYF.

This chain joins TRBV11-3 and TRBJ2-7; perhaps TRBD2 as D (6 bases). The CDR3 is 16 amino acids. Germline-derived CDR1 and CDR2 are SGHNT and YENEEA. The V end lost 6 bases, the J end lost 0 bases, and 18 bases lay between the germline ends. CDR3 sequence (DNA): TGTGCCAGCAGGCCCCCTTCGGGAGTTTCCTCCTACGAGCAGTACTTC. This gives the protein CASRPPSGVSSYEQYF.

In DNA form, the CDR3 reads TGTGCCAGCTCTCCCACAGGGGGGGGTAATCAGCCCCAGCATTTT. Protein product: CASSPTGGGNQPQHF. This chain joins TRBV18 and TRBJ1-5, with TRBD1 matching over 8 bases. V shed 6 bases and J 4 bases; nucleotides not matched to a gene: 8. Germline values: CDR1 KGHSH, CDR2 LQKENI. This CDR3 contains 15 residues. Using reference TRBV18 and TRBJ1-5 for the parts outside the CDR3, the full variable domain is NAGVMQNPRHLVRRRGQEARLRCSPMKGHSHVYWYRQLPEEGLKFMVYLQKENIIDESGMPKERFSAEFPKEGPSILRIQQVVRGDSAAYFCASSPTGGGNQPQHFGDGTRLSIL.

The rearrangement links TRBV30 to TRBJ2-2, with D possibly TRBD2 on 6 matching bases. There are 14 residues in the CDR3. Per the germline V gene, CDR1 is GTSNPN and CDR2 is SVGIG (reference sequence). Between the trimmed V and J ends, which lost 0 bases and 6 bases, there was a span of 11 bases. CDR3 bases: TGTGCCTGGAGTGTCCTGGCGGGGTCCGGGGAGCTGTTTTTT. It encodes CAWSVLAGSGELFF.

CDR3 nucleotides: TGTGCCAGCGTCAGGGGGTCCCCGAACACCGGGGAGCTGTTTTTT. Translating it yields CASVRGSPNTGELFF. The chain couples TRBV6-5 to TRBJ2-2; 7 nucleotides match TRBD1. Germline-derived CDR1 and CDR2 are MNHEY and SVGAGI. This CDR3 contains 15 residues. With 8 bases clipped from V and 0 bases from J, the junction kept 6 bases outside the gene matches.

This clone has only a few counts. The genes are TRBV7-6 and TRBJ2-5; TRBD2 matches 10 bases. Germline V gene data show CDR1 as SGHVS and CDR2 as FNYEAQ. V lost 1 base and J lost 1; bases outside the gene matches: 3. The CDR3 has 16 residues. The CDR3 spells CASSLVVAGGQETQYF. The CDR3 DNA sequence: TGTGCCAGCAGCTTAGTTGTAGCGGGAGGCCAAGAGACCCAGTACTTC.

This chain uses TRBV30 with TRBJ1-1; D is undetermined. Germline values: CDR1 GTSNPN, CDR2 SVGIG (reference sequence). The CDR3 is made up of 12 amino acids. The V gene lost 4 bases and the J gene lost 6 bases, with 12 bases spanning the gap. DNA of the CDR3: TGTGCCTGGACGACAAATTTCCCTGAAGCTTTCTTT. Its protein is CAWTTNFPEAFF.

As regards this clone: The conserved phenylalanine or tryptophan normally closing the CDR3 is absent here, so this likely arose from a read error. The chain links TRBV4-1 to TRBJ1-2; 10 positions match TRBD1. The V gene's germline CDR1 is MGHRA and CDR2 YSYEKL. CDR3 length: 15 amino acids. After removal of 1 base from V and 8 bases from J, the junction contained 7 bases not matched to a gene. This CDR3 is CASSQVGQGPGGYTL. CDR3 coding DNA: TGCGCCAGCAGCCAAGTGGGACAGGGGCCGGGAGGCTACACCCTC.

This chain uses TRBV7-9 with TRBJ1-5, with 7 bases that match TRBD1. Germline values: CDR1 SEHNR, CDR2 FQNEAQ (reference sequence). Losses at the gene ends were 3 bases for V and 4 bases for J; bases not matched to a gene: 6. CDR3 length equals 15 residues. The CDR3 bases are TGTGCCAGCAGCTTGGCCGGACAGGTAAATCAGCCCCAGCATTTT. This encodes CASSLAGQVNQPQHF.

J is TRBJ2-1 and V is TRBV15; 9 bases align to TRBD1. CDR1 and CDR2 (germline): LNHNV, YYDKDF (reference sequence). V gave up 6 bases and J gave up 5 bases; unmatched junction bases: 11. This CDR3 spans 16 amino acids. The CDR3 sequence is CATRENRGQGDNEQFF. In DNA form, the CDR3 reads TGTGCCACCAGAGAGAACAGGGGGCAAGGGGACAATGAGCAGTTCTTC.

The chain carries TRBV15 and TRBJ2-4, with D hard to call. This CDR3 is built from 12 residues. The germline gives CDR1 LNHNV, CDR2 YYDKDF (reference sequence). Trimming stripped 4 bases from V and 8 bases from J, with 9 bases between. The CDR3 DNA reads TGTGCCACCAGCAACCCCTTGGACATTCAGTACTTC. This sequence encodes CATSNPLDIQYF.

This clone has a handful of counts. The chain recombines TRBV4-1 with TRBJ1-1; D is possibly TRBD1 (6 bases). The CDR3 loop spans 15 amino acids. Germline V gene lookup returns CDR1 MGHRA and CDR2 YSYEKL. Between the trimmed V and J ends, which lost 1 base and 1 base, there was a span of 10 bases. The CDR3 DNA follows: TGCGCCAGCAGCCAAGGTCGAGGGGGGAACACTGAAGCTTTCTTT. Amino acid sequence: CASSQGRGGNTEAFF.

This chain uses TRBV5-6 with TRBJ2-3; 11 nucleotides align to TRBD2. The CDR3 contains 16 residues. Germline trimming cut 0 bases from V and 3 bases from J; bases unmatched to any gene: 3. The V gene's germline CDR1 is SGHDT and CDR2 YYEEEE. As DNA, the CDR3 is TGTGCCAGCAGCTTGGCCTTAGCGGGAGGGACAGATACGCAGTATTTT. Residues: CASSLALAGGTDTQYF.

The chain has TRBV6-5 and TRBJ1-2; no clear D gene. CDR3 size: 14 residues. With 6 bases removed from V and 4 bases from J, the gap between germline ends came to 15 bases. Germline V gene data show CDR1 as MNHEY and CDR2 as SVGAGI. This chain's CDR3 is CASSSIRGIYGYTF. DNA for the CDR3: TGTGCCAGCAGCTCCATTCGGGGAATCTATGGCTACACCTTC.

CDR3 loop: CASSLAQIYEQYF. The DNA of the CDR3 is TGTGCCAGCAGCTTGGCACAGATCTACGAGCAGTACTTC. The chain combines TRBV5-5 with TRBJ2-7; no firm D call. Germline lookup yields CDR1 SGHKS and CDR2 YYEKEE (reference sequence). The V gene lost 0 bases and the J gene lost 3 bases, with 7 bases spanning the gap. The CDR3 covers 13 residues.

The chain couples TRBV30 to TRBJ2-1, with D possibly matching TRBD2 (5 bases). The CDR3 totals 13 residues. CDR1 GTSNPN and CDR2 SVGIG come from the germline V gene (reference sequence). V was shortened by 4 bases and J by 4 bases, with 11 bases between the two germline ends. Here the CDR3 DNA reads TGTGCCTGGACGGAGGACGTTTACAATGAGCAGTTCTTC. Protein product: CAWTEDVYNEQFF.

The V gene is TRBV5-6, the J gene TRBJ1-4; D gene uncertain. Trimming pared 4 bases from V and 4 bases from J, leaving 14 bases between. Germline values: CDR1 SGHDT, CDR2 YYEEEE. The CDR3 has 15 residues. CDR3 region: CASSRWLQINEKLFF. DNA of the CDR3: TGTGCCAGCAGCCGGTGGTTACAGATTAATGAAAAACTGTTTTTT.

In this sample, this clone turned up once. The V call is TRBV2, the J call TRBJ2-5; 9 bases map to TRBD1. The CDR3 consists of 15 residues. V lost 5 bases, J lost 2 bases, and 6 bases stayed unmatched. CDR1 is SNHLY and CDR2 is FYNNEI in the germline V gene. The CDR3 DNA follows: TGTGCCAGCAGTTTACTAGGACAGGGGCAAGAGACCCAGTACTTC. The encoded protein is CASSLLGQGQETQYF.

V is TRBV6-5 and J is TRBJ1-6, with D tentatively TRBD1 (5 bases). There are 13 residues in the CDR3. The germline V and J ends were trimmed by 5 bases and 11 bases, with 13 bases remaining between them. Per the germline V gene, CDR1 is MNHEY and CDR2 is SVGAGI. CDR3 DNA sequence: TGTGCCAGCAGTCCCAGGGACCGGGCACCCCTCCACTTT. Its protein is CASSPRDRAPLHF.

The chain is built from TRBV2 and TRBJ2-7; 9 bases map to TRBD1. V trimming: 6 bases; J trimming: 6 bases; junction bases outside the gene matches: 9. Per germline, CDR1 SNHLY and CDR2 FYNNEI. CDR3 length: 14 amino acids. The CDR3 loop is CASREPGQGSEQYF. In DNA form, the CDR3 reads TGTGCCAGCAGAGAGCCGGGACAGGGCTCCGAGCAGTACTTC.

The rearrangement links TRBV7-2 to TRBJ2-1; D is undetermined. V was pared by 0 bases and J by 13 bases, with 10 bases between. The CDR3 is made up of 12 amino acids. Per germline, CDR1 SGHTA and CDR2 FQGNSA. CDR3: CASSLAGLEQFF. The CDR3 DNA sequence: TGTGCCAGCAGCTTAGCAGGTCTAGAACAGTTCTTC.

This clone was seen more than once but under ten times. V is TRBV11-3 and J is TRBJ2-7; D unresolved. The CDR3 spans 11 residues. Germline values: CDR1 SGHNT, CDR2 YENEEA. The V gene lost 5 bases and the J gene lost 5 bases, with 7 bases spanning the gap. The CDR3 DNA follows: TGTGCCAGCAGCCACGGGCACGAGCAGTACTTC. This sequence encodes CASSHGHEQYF.

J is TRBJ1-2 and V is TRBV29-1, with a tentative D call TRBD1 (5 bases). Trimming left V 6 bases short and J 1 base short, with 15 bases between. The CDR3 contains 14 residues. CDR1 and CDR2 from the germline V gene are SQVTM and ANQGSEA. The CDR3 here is CSVITGTFNYGYTF. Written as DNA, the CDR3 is TGCAGCGTAATAACCGGGACCTTTAACTATGGCTACACCTTC.

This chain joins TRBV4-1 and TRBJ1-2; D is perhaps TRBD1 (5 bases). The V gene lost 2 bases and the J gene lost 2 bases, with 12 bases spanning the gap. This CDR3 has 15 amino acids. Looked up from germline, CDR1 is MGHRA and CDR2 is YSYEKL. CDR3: CASSQLGRENYGYTF. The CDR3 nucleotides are TGCGCCAGCAGCCAACTGGGACGGGAAAACTATGGCTACACCTTC.